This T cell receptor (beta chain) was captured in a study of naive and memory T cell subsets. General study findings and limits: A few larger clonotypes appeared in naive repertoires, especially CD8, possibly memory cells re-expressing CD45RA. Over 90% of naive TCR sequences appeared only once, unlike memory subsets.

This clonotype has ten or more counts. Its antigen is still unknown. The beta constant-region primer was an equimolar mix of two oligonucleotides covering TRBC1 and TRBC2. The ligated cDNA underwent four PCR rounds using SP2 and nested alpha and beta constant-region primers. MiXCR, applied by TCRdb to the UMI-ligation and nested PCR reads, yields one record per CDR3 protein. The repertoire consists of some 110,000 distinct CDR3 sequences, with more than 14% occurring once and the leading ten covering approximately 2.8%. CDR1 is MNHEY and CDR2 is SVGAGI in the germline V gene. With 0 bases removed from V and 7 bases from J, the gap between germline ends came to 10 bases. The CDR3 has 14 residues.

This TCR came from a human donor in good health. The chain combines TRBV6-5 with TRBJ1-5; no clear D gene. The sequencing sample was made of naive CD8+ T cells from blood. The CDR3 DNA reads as TGTGCCAGCAGTTACTCGCTGGGAAACCAGCCCCAGCATTTT. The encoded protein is CASSYSLGNQPQHF.